A single sample gave rise to the 18 T cell receptor beta chains below, sequenced in a study of cytomegalovirus exposure and HLA in healthy donors. TCRdb's table, derived via immunoSEQ multiplex PCR, lists solely in-frame clones and lacks some. This table has 150,000 to 160,000 clones, roughly 86% appearing once. Sequences were obtained from PBMCs. These receptors were obtained from a human donor in good health.

V gene TRBV18 combines with J gene TRBJ2-7; D unclear. The V end was cut by 2 bases, the J end by 5 bases, with 10 bases between. There are 13 residues in the CDR3. CDR1 and CDR2 (germline): KGHSH, LQKENI. This CDR3 reads CASSPGQVDEQYF. In nucleotides, the CDR3 is TGTGCCAGCTCACCAGGCCAAGTTGACGAGCAGTACTTC.

V gene TRBV15 combines with J gene TRBJ2-3; D perhaps matches TRBD2 (6 bases). The CDR3 covers 16 residues. Trimming stripped 3 bases from V and 1 base from J, with 14 bases between. Germline CDR1 is LNHNV and CDR2 is YYDKDF (reference sequence). The CDR3 coding sequence is TGTGCCACCAGCAGGACTATGCGGGAAGGCACAGATACGCAGTATTTT. This sequence encodes CATSRTMREGTDTQYF.

The chain links TRBV18 to TRBJ2-1; TRBD2 matches at 7 bases. Germline V gives CDR1 KGHSH, CDR2 LQKENI. This CDR3 is 15 amino acids long. After removal of 2 bases from V and 4 bases from J, the junction contained 5 bases not matched to a gene. CDR3 in amino acids: CASSPSQGGYNEQFF. CDR3 sequence (DNA): TGTGCCAGCTCACCATCCCAGGGAGGGTACAATGAGCAGTTCTTC.

The V call is TRBV9, the J call TRBJ1-2; 9 nucleotides line up with TRBD1. V lost 3 bases, J lost 2 bases, and 5 bases stayed unmatched. This CDR3 has 15 amino acids. Germline V CDR1 and CDR2: SGDLS, YYNGEE. CDR3 sequence reads: CASSASGTGNYGYTF. In DNA, the CDR3 is TGTGCCAGCAGCGCCTCCGGGACAGGGAACTATGGCTACACCTTC. Variable domain in full (rest from reference TRBV9 and TRBJ1-2): DSGVTQTPKHLITATGQRVTLRCSPRSGDLSVYWYQQSLDQGLQFLIQYYNGEERAKGNILERFSAQQFPDLHSELNLSSLELGDSALYFCASSASGTGNYGYTFGSGTRLTVV.

The chain employs TRBV11-3 and TRBJ2-7, with 9 bases that match TRBD2. Unmatched junction bases numbered 11, after V lost 1 base and J lost 4 bases. There are 17 residues in the CDR3. Germline V gene lookup returns CDR1 SGHNT and CDR2 YENEEA. The CDR3: CASSLGTPKREVYEQYF. Here the CDR3 DNA reads TGTGCCAGCAGCTTAGGGACCCCTAAGCGGGAGGTTTACGAGCAGTACTTC.

CDR3 loop: CASSLAGSGEKLFF. DNA for the CDR3: TGCGCCAGCAGCTTGGCGGGTTCCGGCGAAAAACTGTTTTTT. The rearrangement uses TRBV5-1 and TRBJ1-4; D not resolved. V shed 0 bases and J shed 8 bases, with 11 bases lying between them. There are 14 residues in the CDR3. CDR1 is SGHRS and CDR2 is YFSETQ in the germline V gene.

The gene calls are TRBV7-2 and TRBJ2-2, with 8 bases aligning to TRBD1. This CDR3 region has 15 residues. CDR1 SGHTA and CDR2 FQGNSA come from the germline V gene. J lost 2 bases, V lost 6 bases, and 5 bases had no gene match. CDR3 sequence reads: CASRLGQGNTGELFF. The CDR3, as DNA: TGTGCCAGCAGACTCGGACAGGGTAACACCGGGGAGCTGTTTTTT.

V usage is TRBV18 and J usage is TRBJ1-2; D remains unclear. CDR1 and CDR2 from the germline V gene are KGHSH and LQKENI. The CDR3 runs to 14 residues. Trimming took 1 base from V and 6 from J, leaving 12 bases between them. CDR3 DNA sequence: TGTGCCAGCTCACCACGAGAATCCTTGGATGGCTACACCTTC. Translated: CASSPRESLDGYTF.

The rearrangement joins TRBV7-2 to TRBJ1-3; D unresolved. CDR1 is SGHTA, CDR2 FQGNSA, per germline. V was cut by 5 bases and J by 2 bases, with 16 bases left in between. This CDR3 contains 16 residues. As DNA, the CDR3 is TGTGCCAGCAGCCCCCACCCGAGGCCCACTGGAAACACCATATATTTT. This sequence encodes CASSPHPRPTGNTIYF.

The gene calls are TRBV7-9 and TRBJ1-5, with unresolved D. V lost 1 base and J lost 7, with 8 bases in between. Looked up from germline, CDR1 is SEHNR and CDR2 is FQNEAQ (reference sequence). CDR3 size: 13 residues. The CDR3 nucleotides read TGTGCCAGCAGCTTAGTTGGGGAGCAGCCCCAGCATTTT. This translates into CASSLVGEQPQHF.

As concerns this clone: Different DNA sequences within this sample yield the same CDR3. V and J are TRBV18 and TRBJ2-7; 8 nucleotides align to TRBD1. CDR1 and CDR2 (germline): KGHSH, LQKENI. This CDR3 is 14 amino acids long. V lost 3 bases and J lost 2; bases outside the gene matches: 3. The CDR3 loop reads CASSPRTGTYEQYF. The CDR3 nucleotides read TGTGCCAGCTCACCTAGGACAGGGACCTACGAGCAGTACTTC.

The J gene is TRBJ1-4, the V gene TRBV6-5; D possibly corresponds to TRBD1 (5 bases). This CDR3 spans 11 amino acids. V was pared by 8 bases and J by 10 bases, with 11 bases between. CDR1 and CDR2 from the germline V gene are MNHEY and SVGAGI. The CDR3 loop reads CASFDSGKLFF. The CDR3 DNA follows: TGTGCCAGCTTCGACAGTGGAAAACTGTTTTTT.

V gene TRBV2 combines with J gene TRBJ1-1; 9 bases agree with TRBD1. The germline V gene encodes CDR1 SNHLY and CDR2 FYNNEI. The CDR3 runs to 13 residues. V shed 6 bases and J 6 bases; nucleotides not matched to a gene: 5. CDR3 in DNA: TGTGCCAGCAGCCAACAGGGGGCCCCTGAAGCTTTCTTT. This sequence encodes CASSQQGAPEAFF.

The V and J genes are TRBV27 and TRBJ1-6; 10 bases align to TRBD1. Germline V CDR1 and CDR2: MNHEY, SMNVEV (reference sequence). CDR3 size: 18 residues. With V trimmed by 6 bases and J by 14 bases, 22 bases remained unmatched. Written as DNA, the CDR3 is TGTGCCAGCAGCCGAATCCCCCTCAAACCGGGACAGGGGAACTCCCTCCACTTT. This translates into CASSRIPLKPGQGNSLHF.

This chain connects TRBV2 to TRBJ2-6; 7 positions agree with TRBD1. V trimming: 9 bases; J trimming: 1 base; junction bases outside the gene matches: 12. The CDR3 length is 17 residues. The germline CDR1 and CDR2 sequences are SNHLY and FYNNEI. The CDR3 region is CASSPGTVKSGANVLTF. The CDR3 DNA is TGTGCCAGTTCTCCCGGGACAGTAAAATCTGGGGCCAACGTCCTGACTTTC.

This chain uses TRBV18 with TRBJ2-3, with TRBD2 matching over 14 bases. Germline CDR1 KGHSH, CDR2 LQKENI. This CDR3 is 20 amino acids long. V shed 0 bases, J shed 1 base, and the junction held 9 bases outside the gene matches. CDR3: CASSPPGLAGVGPGTDTQYF. The DNA of the CDR3 is TGTGCCAGCTCACCACCGGGACTAGCGGGAGTGGGGCCGGGCACAGATACGCAGTATTTT.

The V and J genes are TRBV28 and TRBJ2-1; possibly TRBD2 for D (6 bases). Trimming shortened V by 4 bases and J by 7 bases, and 17 bases separated the two germline ends. CDR1 and CDR2 from the germline V gene are MDHEN and SYDVKM. The CDR3 runs 15 residues. The CDR3 here is CASSSPGLGLNEQFF. DNA of the CDR3: TGTGCCAGCAGTTCCCCGGGACTGGGACTTAATGAGCAGTTCTTC.

This clone has a single count. The chain joins TRBV27 to TRBJ2-7; D unclear. The CDR3 has 14 amino acids. Looked up from germline, CDR1 is MNHEY and CDR2 is SMNVEV (reference sequence). V was cut by 4 bases and J by 0 bases, with 10 bases left in between. DNA of the CDR3: TGTGCCAGCAGTTCTCTGAGTAACTCCTACGAGCAGTACTTC. It is translated as CASSSLSNSYEQYF.